These T cell receptor beta chains were read from a single sample in a study of cytomegalovirus exposure and HLA in healthy donors. TCRdb keeps only in-frame clones here, not all; method: immunoSEQ multiplex PCR. Of around 400,000 clones listed, 86% were seen once; the top ten hold under 0.95%. Sequenced: PBMCs. The origin of the receptors is a woman younger than 35 in good health and CMV-seronegative. The CDR3 runs from the conserved cysteine through the conserved F or W. D genes are given only for firm matches. The size field is filled for only some rows; it gives once, few, many or a size class.

-	TRBV27	TRBJ2-7	-	TGTGCCAGCAGTTACAGAATGACAGAAGTAACCTACGAGCAGTACTTC	CASSYRMTEVTYEQYF
TRBD2	TRBV30	TRBJ2-3	-	TGTGCCTGGATAAGAGCGGGAGGGCGAAGACCCACAGATACGCAGTATTTT	CAWIRAGGRRPTDTQYF
-	TRBV4-2	TRBJ1-1	-	TGTGCCAGCAGCCAAGGGGGAGGGATTGAAGCTTTCTTT	CASSQGGGIEAFF
TRBD1	TRBV7-7	TRBJ2-7	-	TGTGCCAGCAGTACCAACAGGGGGCAAGAGCAGTACTTC	CASSTNRGQEQYF
TRBD1	TRBV9	TRBJ1-1	-	TGTGCCAGCAGCGCGCCAGGGGGCTTGGTGAACACTGAAGCTTTCTTT	CASSAPGGLVNTEAFF
-	TRBV6-1	TRBJ2-1	-	TGTGCCAGCAGTGATCTTGGGATCGGGGGTCAGTTCTTC	CASSDLGIGGQFF
-	TRBV6-5	TRBJ2-7	-	TGTGCCAGCAGGCAAGGGACTCTAGCCGAGCAGTACTTC	CASRQGTLAEQYF
-	TRBV18	TRBJ2-6	once	TGTGCCAGCTCCCACGGTTATTGGGGCGCCTCTGGGGCCAACGTCCTGACTTTC	CASSHGYWGASGANVLTF
-	TRBV6-5	TRBJ2-7	-	TGTGCCAGCAGTTACTCGAGACTCGGGAGCTCCTACGAGCAGTACTTC	CASSYSRLGSSYEQYF
-	TRBV6-1	TRBJ1-6	-	TGTGCCAGCAGTGATTCTGATAATTCACCCCTCCACTTT	CASSDSDNSPLHF
-	TRBV5-4	TRBJ2-7	once	TGTGCCAGCAGCATAACAGACGAGCAGTACTTC	CASSITDEQYF
TRBD1	TRBV15	TRBJ2-3	-	TGTGCCACCAGCAGAGATTCCCATAGGGACAGTAACACAGATACGCAGTATTTT	CATSRDSHRDSNTDTQYF
-	TRBV16	TRBJ1-2	-	TGTGCCAGCAGCCAAAGCGGGCGGGGCTACACCTTC	CASSQSGRGYTF
-	TRBV29-1	TRBJ1-1	-	TGCAGCGTCGCCGGGACACTTAACACTGAAGCTTTCTTT	CSVAGTLNTEAFF
-	TRBV21-1	TRBJ2-7	-	TGTGCCAGCAGCCAAAGGGGGCAACTATCCCCTGAGAGGTCCTACGAGCAGTACTTC	CASSQRGQLSPERSYEQYF
TRBD1	TRBV7-8	TRBJ2-7	-	TGTGCCAGCAGCACAAACAGGGGCGAGCAGTACTTC	CASSTNRGEQYF
TRBD1	TRBV4-1	TRBJ1-1	-	TGCGCCAGCAGCCATTCTACAGGGGTCCCCTTTGAAGCTTTCTTT	CASSHSTGVPFEAFF
-	TRBV5-8	TRBJ1-5	-	TGTGCCAGCAGCCCCCTCCGGTATAGCAATCAGCCCCAGCATTTT	CASSPLRYSNQPQHF
TRBD2	TRBV27	TRBJ2-7	-	TGTGCCAGCAGTTTATCAGTTAGCGGGAGGGCCTACGAGCAGTACTTC	CASSLSVSGRAYEQYF
-	TRBV30	TRBJ1-5	-	TGTGCCTGGAGTGTAGGGGATTATAGCAATCAGCCCCAGCATTTT	CAWSVGDYSNQPQHF
-	TRBV15	TRBJ2-3	once	TGTGCCACCAGCCGGCCGGGGTACACAGATACGCAGTATTTT	CATSRPGYTDTQYF
-	TRBV27	TRBJ1-2	-	TGTGCCAGCAGTTTCTCGGCTAGGAGTGACTACACCTTC	CASSFSARSDYTF
TRBD1	TRBV27	TRBJ1-1	-	TGTGCCAGCAGATCAGGGGGGAACACTGAAGCTTTCTTT	CASRSGGNTEAFF
TRBD1	TRBV7-9	TRBJ1-1	-	TGTGCCAGCAGCTCCCCTGGACAGGGGGCCCTGAACACTGAAGCTTTCTTT	CASSSPGQGALNTEAFF
-	TRBV6-4	TRBJ1-1	-	TGTGCCAGCAGTGACTCGATCTTGCTTTTGGAGGCTGAAGCTTTCTTT	CASSDSILLLEAEAFF
TRBD2	TRBV5-4	TRBJ2-7	-	TGTGCCAGCAGCTCGGCGGACGCTAGCGGGACCTACGAGCAGTACTTC	CASSSADASGTYEQYF
TRBD1	TRBV6-1	TRBJ1-1	-	TGTGCCAGCAGTCTTACAGGGGCCGACACTGAAGCTTTCTTT	CASSLTGADTEAFF
-	TRBV28	TRBJ1-2	-	TGTGCCAGCAGTTTGAGTCTACAGTACTATGGCTACACCTTC	CASSLSLQYYGYTF
TRBD2	TRBV9	TRBJ2-1	-	TGTGCCAGCAGCGTTTCACCCCGCGGGAGCACGGGCAATGAGCAGTTCTTC	CASSVSPRGSTGNEQFF
TRBD1	TRBV11-2	TRBJ2-7	-	TGTGCCAGCAGCCCCGGACAGGGTCGTTACGAGCAGTACTTC	CASSPGQGRYEQYF
-	TRBV20-1	TRBJ2-5	-	TGCAGTGCTAGTTTGCGGGAGACCCAGTACTTC	CSASLRETQYF